These T cell receptor beta chains were read from a single sample in a study of T-cell reconstitution after alpha-beta-depleted transplantation in children. MiXCR, applied by TCRdb to the PCR reads, yields one record per CDR3 protein. The top ten hold over 11% of the sample, which has 70,000 to 100,000 distinct CDR3 sequences, more than 10% seen once. Sequenced here: PBMCs from the stem cell graft donor, sampled from the stem cell graft. All receptors come from a human donor who donated a stem cell graft to a child with inherited bone marrow failure. The CDR3 runs from the conserved cysteine through the conserved F or W. D genes are given only for firm matches. Size tells how often a clone was seen (once, few, many) or the class of an expanded clone, and some rows leave it out.

>TRBV19|NA|TRBJ2-2|NA
TGTGCCACCGCCCCCTTGGACATAAACACCGGGGAGCTGTTTTTT
CATAPLDINTGELFF
>TRBV7-2|many|TRBJ2-5|NA
TGTGCCAGCAGCATGCCTAGCGTTCCAGAGACCCAGTACTTC
CASSMPSVPETQYF
>TRBV6-2/TRBV6-3|NA|TRBJ2-7|NA
TGTGCCAGCAGCCCGAGAGGGCAGGGTCCCTACGAGCAGTACTTC
CASSPRGQGPYEQYF
>TRBV20-1|few|TRBJ2-3|NA
TGCAGTGCTAGAGATCACAGGTCCGATACGCAGTATTTT
CSARDHRSDTQYF
>TRBV24-1|many|TRBJ2-5|NA
TGTGCCACCAGTGAGGGGAGGGGACAGAAAGAGACCCAGTACTTC
CATSEGRGQKETQYF
>TRBV5-1|many|TRBJ2-5|TRBD2
TGCGCCAGCAGCTACTTAGCGGGACAAACACAAGAGACCCAGTACTTC
CASSYLAGQTQETQYF
>TRBV7-2|many|TRBJ2-7|NA
TGTGCCAGCAGCCCACGTGGGATTTCCTCCTACGAGCAGTACTTC
CASSPRGISSYEQYF
>TRBV28|NA|TRBJ2-5|NA
TGTGCCAGCAGCCAGACGGACGGACCGGAGACCCAGTACTTC
CASSQTDGPETQYF
>TRBV7-2|many|TRBJ2-7|TRBD2
TGTGCCAGCAGCCAATCGACTAGCAGCTACGAGCAGTACTTC
CASSQSTSSYEQYF
>TRBV5-1|many|TRBJ1-2|NA
TGCGCCAGCAGCTTGTTCGCGGGGGACTATGGCTACACCTTC
CASSLFAGDYGYTF
>TRBV7-2|many|TRBJ1-6|NA
TGTGCCAGCAGCTTAGACGGAGGCTCCTATAATTCACCCCTCCACTTT
CASSLDGGSYNSPLHF
>TRBV29-1|NA|TRBJ1-1|NA
TGCAGCGCCCTGAACACTGAAGCTTTCTTT
CSALNTEAFF
>TRBV7-2|many|TRBJ2-7|TRBD1
TGTGCCAGCAGCACTGCGGCAGGGGGAAATGAGCAGTACTTC
CASSTAAGGNEQYF
>TRBV6-5|many|TRBJ2-7|NA
TGTGCCAGCAGTTACACCGACGACGGGGCCTACGAGCAGTACTTC
CASSYTDDGAYEQYF
>TRBV5-6|many|TRBJ2-7|TRBD2
TGTGCCAGCAGCTCGGGGGGTTACGAGCAGTACTTC
CASSSGGYEQYF
>TRBV5-1|NA|TRBJ2-3|NA
TGCGCCAGCAGCACGGGACCGGTTGGAACAGATACGCAGTATTTT
CASSTGPVGTDTQYF
>TRBV6-5|many|TRBJ2-7|NA
TGTGCCAGCAGTTTCCAGGGGTCCCCCTACGAGCAGTACTTC
CASSFQGSPYEQYF
>TRBV5-4|NA|TRBJ1-4|NA
TGTGCCAGCAGCCAACAACGGGGCGAAAAACTGTTTTTT
CASSQQRGEKLFF
>TRBV27|many|TRBJ2-2|NA
TGTGCCAGCAGTTTGGGAAGGACTGCCCCAAGGGGCACCGGGGAGCTGTTTTTT
CASSLGRTAPRGTGELFF
>TRBV6-5|many|TRBJ2-6|NA
TGTGCCAGCAAAGAATTTTTGGGGGCCAACGTCCTGACTTTC
CASKEFLGANVLTF
>TRBV6-1|many|TRBJ2-7|TRBD1
TGTGCCAGCACTACGACAGGGGGCAAGATAAACCCGTACTTC
CASTTTGGKINPYF
>TRBV12-3/TRBV12-4|many|TRBJ2-7|TRBD1
TGTGCCAGCAGTTTAAACCAGGGGGAGAGCGACGAGCAGTACTTC
CASSLNQGESDEQYF
>TRBV28|many|TRBJ2-2|TRBD1
TGTGCCAGCAGTTTATACAGGGGGCTAACCGGGGAGCTGTTTTTT
CASSLYRGLTGELFF
>TRBV21-1|NA|TRBJ2-7|NA
TGTGCCAGCAGCTCCTGCGGGGTACAGGGAGGCGAGCAGTACTTC
CASSSCGVQGGEQYF
>TRBV29-1|many|TRBJ2-1|TRBD2
TGCAGCGTTGCGGGCGGGAGCTCCTACAATGAGCAGTTCTTC
CSVAGGSSYNEQFF
>TRBV6-2/TRBV6-3|NA|TRBJ2-2|TRBD2
TGTGCCAGCAGTGACGGACTAGCGGGAGGTACCGGGGAGCTGTTTTTT
CASSDGLAGGTGELFF
>TRBV7-2|many|TRBJ2-3|TRBD2
TGTGCCAGCAGCCCTTGGGGGGGACCAGATACGCAGTATTTT
CASSPWGGPDTQYF
>TRBV5-1|many|TRBJ2-7|TRBD2
TGCGCCAGCAGCTTGGTGTCGACTAGCGGGTCCGAGCAGTACTTC
CASSLVSTSGSEQYF
>TRBV27|many|TRBJ1-1|TRBD1
TGTGCCAGCAGTTTTCAGGGGGACACTGAAGCTTTCTTT
CASSFQGDTEAFF
>TRBV3-1|many|TRBJ2-1|NA
TGTGCCAGCAGCCCAGACGGCGATGAGCAGTTCTTC
CASSPDGDEQFF
>TRBV7-9|many|TRBJ2-3|NA
TGTGCCAGCAGCTTAAATACAGCTAGCACAGATACGCAGTATTTT
CASSLNTASTDTQYF
>TRBV20-1|many|TRBJ1-1|NA
TGCAGTGCTGTCTCCGGAAATTTGAACACTGAAGCTTTCTTT
CSAVSGNLNTEAFF
>TRBV14|many|TRBJ1-2|NA
TGTGCCAGCAGCCAACAGGTCGGCTCTAACTATGGCTACACCTTC
CASSQQVGSNYGYTF
>TRBV5-6|NA|TRBJ2-3|NA
TGTGCCAGCAGGATGGTGGCAGATACGCAGTATTTT
CASRMVADTQYF
>TRBV20-1|many|TRBJ2-7|NA
TGCAGTGCTAGCCCAGGATCCTACGAGCAGTACTTC
CSASPGSYEQYF
>TRBV29-1|many|TRBJ2-1|TRBD2
TGCAGCGTTAAAAGCGGGGGGGTTGAGCAGTTCTTC
CSVKSGGVEQFF
>TRBV6-1|many|TRBJ1-2|NA
TGTGCCAGCAGTGAAGTGGGCACTTCCTATGGCTACACCTTC
CASSEVGTSYGYTF
>TRBV10-3|many|TRBJ2-3|TRBD2
TGTGCCATCAGTGAGTCGGGGACTAGCGGGAGCACAGATACGCAGTATTTT
CAISESGTSGSTDTQYF
>TRBV19|many|TRBJ2-1|NA
TGTGCCAGTAACCCGACAGCCCTCCTCTACAATGAGCAGTTCTTC
CASNPTALLYNEQFF
>TRBV20-1|NA|TRBJ1-2|NA
TGCAGTGCTAGCTCCTACCAAGCCCCCTATGGCTACACCTTC
CSASSYQAPYGYTF
>TRBV20-1|many|TRBJ2-3|NA
TGCAGTGCTACTCGGGACGCAACAGATACTCAGTATTTT
CSATRDATDTQYF
>TRBV4-3|NA|TRBJ2-1|TRBD2
TGCGCCAGCAGCCGGGGACTAGCGGATAACAATGACCAGTTCTTC
CASSRGLADNNDQFF
>TRBV20-1|many|TRBJ2-5|NA
TGCAGTGCTAGGCCCCGGGACAAGGATAAGACCCAGTACTTC
CSARPRDKDKTQYF
>TRBV9|many|TRBJ1-1|NA
TGTGCCAGCAGCTCAGTAGGGACTGAAGCTTTCTTT
CASSSVGTEAFF
>TRBV20-1|many|TRBJ2-1|TRBD2
TGCAGTGCTCCTAGGGGCGGGAGCTTGGATGAGCAGTTCTTC
CSAPRGGSLDEQFF
>TRBV5-1|many|TRBJ1-1|NA
TGCGCCAGCAGCCCTAGAGGCGCAGATGAAGCTTTCTTT
CASSPRGADEAFF
>TRBV7-2|many|TRBJ2-7|NA
TGTGCCAGCAGCCCCCAAAGAGACCTGGGCGAGCAGTACTTC
CASSPQRDLGEQYF
>TRBV5-1|few|TRBJ1-2|TRBD1
TGCGCCAGCACAACCGGGACAGGGCCTTATGGCTACACCTTC
CASTTGTGPYGYTF